The 21 T cell receptor beta chains below come from one sample, sequenced in a study of blood T cell repertoires in COVID-19. Data came from immunoSEQ multiplex PCR; TCRdb stores just in-frame clones and leaves some out. Among 150,000 to 200,000 clones listed, 75% to 85% were seen once. The sample taken for sequencing was PBMCs or T cells enriched from blood (not recorded which). These receptors were taken from a man aged 40-55 years who had recovered from COVID-19.

The V and J genes are TRBV5-1 and TRBJ1-5; TRBD1 agrees at 10 bases. CDR3 length equals 16 residues. CDR1 is SGHRS, CDR2 YFSETQ, per germline. Losses at the gene ends were 0 bases for V and 4 bases for J; bases not matched to a gene: 4. The CDR3 region is CASSLGLGQGNQPQHF. The CDR3 bases are TGCGCCAGCAGCTTGGGTCTGGGACAGGGGAATCAGCCCCAGCATTTT.

This sequence joins TRBV5-5 and TRBJ1-1, with TRBD1 as a possible D gene (6 bases). Trimming took off 4 bases at V and 4 bases at J, with 11 bases between the two ends. Germline V CDR1 and CDR2: SGHKS, YYEKEE (reference sequence). The CDR3 extends over 13 amino acids. The CDR3 sequence: CASSKGGSTEAFF. The CDR3 DNA reads as TGTGCCAGCAGCAAGGGGGGGAGCACTGAAGCTTTCTTT. Filled out from reference TRBV5-5 and TRBJ1-1, the complete variable domain reads DAGVTQSPTHLIKTRGQQVTLRCSPISGHKSVSWYQQVLGQGPQFIFQYYEKEERGRGNFPDRFSARQFPNYSSELNVNALLLGDSALYLCASSKGGSTEAFFGQGTRLTVV.

This chain links TRBV10-3 with TRBJ1-2, with a tentative D call TRBD1 (6 bases). Germline lookup yields CDR1 ENHRY and CDR2 SYGVKD. Trimming stripped 6 bases from V and 6 bases from J, with 23 bases between. The CDR3 has 16 amino acids. As DNA, the CDR3 is TGTGCCATCAGCGATGCCGTTGGGGGGGCAGGGGATGGCTACACCTTC. It yields the protein CAISDAVGGAGDGYTF.

CDR3 in amino acids: CASSALPGGEGNTIYF. CDR3 DNA sequence: TGTGCCAGCAGCGCCCTTCCAGGGGGCGAAGGAAACACCATATATTTT. V gene TRBV9 combines with J gene TRBJ1-3, with 8 bases that match TRBD1. Germline trimming cut 3 bases from V and 4 bases from J; bases unmatched to any gene: 9. The CDR3 has 16 residues. Germline V gene lookup returns CDR1 SGDLS and CDR2 YYNGEE.

There are a few counts of this clone. V and J are TRBV11-3 and TRBJ2-5, with D perhaps matching TRBD2 (5 bases). V was cut by 3 bases and J by 4 bases, with 18 bases left in between. There are 16 residues in the CDR3. Germline loops: CDR1 SGHNT, CDR2 YENEEA. CDR3 region: CASSLRTSNAGETQYF. For the CDR3, the DNA is TGTGCCAGCAGCTTGAGGACTTCCAACGCCGGAGAGACCCAGTACTTC.

The chain is built from TRBV6-5 and TRBJ2-3; 11 bases agree with TRBD1. Trimming cost V 8 bases and J 5 bases; bases outside gene matches: 3. The CDR3 consists of 13 residues. Germline V gene sequence: CDR1 MNHEY, CDR2 SVGAGI. The CDR3 DNA reads TGTGCCAGCGAGGGACAGGGGGTAGATACGCAGTATTTT. This translates into CASEGQGVDTQYF.

V is TRBV4-1 and J is TRBJ1-2; TRBD1 agrees at 7 bases. Germline CDR1 MGHRA, CDR2 YSYEKL. The J segment lost 7 bases and the V segment lost 0 bases, leaving 14 bases of the junction unmatched. The CDR3 is made up of 17 amino acids. CDR3 sequence: CASSQEFGPDRSFGYTF. CDR3 DNA sequence: TGCGCCAGCAGCCAAGAGTTCGGCCCGGACAGGTCCTTTGGCTACACCTTC.

The chain links TRBV5-4 to TRBJ1-2; 7 bases align to TRBD1. The CDR3 runs 15 residues. J lost 4 bases, V lost 6 bases, and 12 bases had no gene match. Germline assignment: CDR1 SGHNT and CDR2 YYREEE (reference sequence). CDR3 nucleotides: TGTGCCAGCACCTCTGGGACAGCTGAAGTCTATGGCTACACCTTC. This gives the protein CASTSGTAEVYGYTF.

This sequence joins TRBV7-3 and TRBJ2-2, with 9 bases fitting TRBD1. Germline V gives CDR1 SGHTA, CDR2 FQGTGA. Losses at the gene ends were 5 bases for V and 6 bases for J; bases not matched to a gene: 13. The CDR3 loop spans 17 amino acids. CDR3 coding DNA: TGTGCCAGCAGCCCTGAGCCGGGACAGGGTATTCCCGGGGAGCTGTTTTTT. Translation: CASSPEPGQGIPGELFF. The entire variable domain, with the rest obtained from reference TRBV7-3 and TRBJ2-2, is as follows: GAGVSQTPSNKVTEKGKYVELRCDPISGHTALYWYRQSLGQGPEFLIYFQGTGAADDSGLPNDRFFAVRPEGSVSTLKIQRTERGDSAVYLCASSPEPGQGIPGELFFGEGSRLTVL.

This clone has only a few counts. V and J are TRBV24-1 and TRBJ2-1; D is perhaps TRBD1 (5 bases). Germline V gene data show CDR1 as KGHDR and CDR2 as SFDVKD. This CDR3 comprises 15 residues. V lost 4 bases and J 0 bases, leaving 9 bases between the germline ends. CDR3: CATSEQAVSYNEQFF. The CDR3 DNA reads TGTGCCACCAGTGAACAGGCTGTCTCCTACAATGAGCAGTTCTTC.

This clone was observed a handful of times. The chain links TRBV30 to TRBJ2-7; D is perhaps TRBD1 (6 bases). CDR3 length equals 14 residues. Germline values: CDR1 GTSNPN, CDR2 SVGIG (reference sequence). V shed 4 bases and J shed 6 bases, with 19 bases lying between them. CDR3 sequence reads: CAWTYFPRGSEQYF. In DNA form, the CDR3 reads TGTGCCTGGACCTATTTCCCGAGGGGGAGCGAGCAGTACTTC.

CDR3: CASSPPQNNYGYTF. The CDR3 coding sequence is TGTGCCAGCTCACCACCTCAGAATAACTATGGCTACACCTTC. This chain links TRBV18 with TRBJ1-2, with no clear D. CDR1 KGHSH and CDR2 LQKENI come from the germline V gene. The V end lost 0 bases, the J end lost 1 base, and 6 bases lay between the germline ends. The CDR3 contains 14 residues.

The gene calls are TRBV5-4 and TRBJ2-3; 8 nucleotides match TRBD1. Trimming removed 4 bases from V and 5 bases from J; junction bases left unmatched: 3. Germline V gene sequence: CDR1 SGHNT, CDR2 YYREEE (reference sequence). There are 13 residues in the CDR3. This CDR3 reads CASSPTGGDTQYF. CDR3 bases: TGTGCCAGCAGCCCCACAGGGGGAGATACGCAGTATTTT. The whole variable domain, remainder taken from reference TRBV5-4 and TRBJ2-3, is ETGVTQSPTHLIKTRGQQVTLRCSSQSGHNTVSWYQQALGQGPQFIFQYYREEENGRGNFPPRFSGLQFPNYSSELNVNALELDDSALYLCASSPTGGDTQYFGPGTRLTVL.

The chain joins TRBV5-1 to TRBJ2-1, with 14 bases that match TRBD2. From germline, CDR1 is SGHRS and CDR2 YFSETQ. The V segment lost 3 bases and the J segment 10 bases; nucleotides outside the gene matches: 6. This CDR3 has 15 amino acids. The DNA of the CDR3 is TGCGCCAGCAGCTCGGGACTAGCGGGGGCCAGGGAGCAGTTCTTC. Protein sequence: CASSSGLAGAREQFF.

J is TRBJ2-2 and V is TRBV7-7; 7 bases match TRBD1. The ends lost 4 bases at V and 0 bases at J; junction bases unmatched: 2. The CDR3 spans 15 residues. Germline V CDR1 and CDR2: SSHAT, FNYEAQ (reference sequence). The CDR3 spells CASSSTGTNTGELFF. CDR3 bases: TGTGCCAGCAGCTCGACAGGGACGAACACCGGGGAGCTGTTTTTT. The full variable domain, with the rest looked up from reference TRBV7-7 and TRBJ2-2, is GAGVSQSPRYKVTKRGQDVTLRCDPISSHATLYWYQQALGQGPEFLTYFNYEAQPDKSGLPSDRFSAERPEGSISTLTIQRTEQRDSAMYRCASSSTGTNTGELFFGEGSRLTVL.

This clone was picked up one time. In DNA, the CDR3 is TGTGCCAGCAGCCAGGACAGGGTCGATCGAGCTAACTATGGCTACACCTTC. Protein sequence: CASSQDRVDRANYGYTF. V gene TRBV4-2 combines with J gene TRBJ1-2, with 8 nucleotides matching TRBD1. The germline V gene has CDR1 LGHNA and CDR2 YNFKEQ. The CDR3 runs to 17 residues. V gave up 3 bases and J gave up 0 bases; unmatched junction bases: 9.

Of note for this clone: The same CDR3 can be traced to other DNA sequences in this sample. The chain carries TRBV6-1 and TRBJ1-5; D gene ambiguous. Between the trimmed V and J ends, which lost 3 bases and 7 bases, there was a span of 10 bases. CDR1 MNHNS and CDR2 SASEGT come from the germline V gene. The CDR3 contains 13 residues. The CDR3 loop reads CASSEITGQPQHF. For the CDR3, the DNA is TGTGCCAGCAGTGAGATTACGGGGCAGCCCCAGCATTTT.

The rearrangement joins TRBV2 to TRBJ1-2, with no clear D. Trimming cost V 5 bases and J 1 base, with 8 bases left between them. This CDR3 has 13 amino acids. CDR1 is SNHLY and CDR2 is FYNNEI in the germline V gene. CDR3 coding DNA: TGTGCCAGCAGTACAGACGGTAACTATGGCTACACCTTC. It is translated as CASSTDGNYGYTF.

The CDR3 loop reads CASRKTALNQPQHF. The CDR3 nucleotides read TGTGCCAGCAGAAAGACAGCACTAAATCAGCCCCAGCATTTT. This chain joins TRBV2 and TRBJ1-5; the D gene is possibly TRBD1 (5 bases). Germline CDR1 SNHLY, CDR2 FYNNEI. The CDR3 sequence is 14 residues long. V shed 6 bases and J shed 4 bases, with 13 bases lying between them.

The chain combines TRBV27 with TRBJ2-6; D is possibly TRBD2 (6 bases). The CDR3 loop spans 16 amino acids. CDR1 and CDR2 from the germline V gene are MNHEY and SMNVEV (reference sequence). V dropped 1 base and J dropped 1 base, with 8 bases sitting between them. This CDR3 is CASSLWRGSGANVLTF. The DNA for the CDR3 is TGTGCCAGCAGTTTATGGCGGGGATCTGGGGCCAACGTCCTGACTTTC.

The chain is built from TRBV5-4 and TRBJ1-1; 8 bases align to TRBD1. The junction had 3 bases not matched to a gene; V was cut back by 1 base and J by 4 bases. Germline V gives CDR1 SGHNT, CDR2 YYREEE (reference sequence). This CDR3 spans 14 amino acids. CDR3 DNA: TGTGCCAGCAGCTTGACAGGGGGGGGCACTGAAGCTTTCTTT. Its protein product is CASSLTGGGTEAFF.